These 10 T cell receptor beta chains share one sample of origin, sequenced in a study of T cell responses to AZD1222 COVID-19 vaccine. Assay used: immunoSEQ multiplex PCR; TCRdb lists only in-frame clones, some missing. The table has 120,000 or so clones, more than 85% seen once. Sample: peripheral blood, taken on day 0 of MenACWY control vaccination. The receptors originated from an adult in good health.

A single count supports this clone. The chain uses TRBV5-8 and TRBJ1-5, with no clear D. Deletions cut 4 bases from V and 3 bases from J, with 14 bases between. The CDR3 has 15 residues. Germline lookup yields CDR1 SGHTS and CDR2 YDEGEE. DNA of the CDR3: TGTGCCAGCAGCCTAAGGTTACGGATCAATCAGCCCCAGCATTTT. Translating it yields CASSLRLRINQPQHF.

The chain employs TRBV10-3 and TRBJ2-3; D not resolved. V was pared by 2 bases and J by 0 bases, with 9 bases between. The germline V gene encodes CDR1 ENHRY and CDR2 SYGVKD. This CDR3 comprises 15 residues. The CDR3 sequence is CAISEAMTSTDTQYF. CDR3 DNA sequence: TGTGCCATCAGTGAGGCGATGACTAGCACAGATACGCAGTATTTT.

The rearrangement uses TRBV5-4 and TRBJ2-7; 9 bases fit TRBD2. CDR3 length: 14 residues. Germline CDR1 is SGHNT and CDR2 is YYREEE (reference sequence). The junction had 1 base not matched to a gene; V was cut back by 0 bases and J by 3 bases. The CDR3 bases are TGTGCCAGCAGCTTGGCTAGCGGGAACTACGAGCAGTACTTC. This gives the protein CASSLASGNYEQYF.

V usage is TRBV11-1 and J usage is TRBJ2-2; no clear D gene. The germline V gene has CDR1 SGHAT and CDR2 FQDESV (reference sequence). The CDR3 contains 13 residues. V lost 4 bases to trimming and J lost 6 bases, with 9 bases between them. Here the CDR3 DNA reads TGTGCCAGCAGCTCTCGAGGCCCCGGGGAGCTGTTTTTT. The encoded protein is CASSSRGPGELFF.

This clone came up a few times. The V call is TRBV4-2, the J call TRBJ1-1, with 10 nucleotides matching TRBD1. Looked up from germline, CDR1 is LGHNA and CDR2 is YNFKEQ. This CDR3 region has 20 residues. V trimming: 0 bases; J trimming: 0 bases; junction bases outside the gene matches: 13. The CDR3: CASSQEDRGPSYPLNTEAFF. CDR3 DNA: TGTGCCAGCAGCCAAGAAGACAGGGGGCCCTCTTATCCCCTGAACACTGAAGCTTTCTTT.

Points on this clone: At one boundary the junction diverges from the germline segment, which might be a read error. This sequence joins TRBV2 and TRBJ1-2, with D hard to call. The germline CDR1 and CDR2 sequences are SNHLY and FYNNEI. The length of the CDR3 is 13 residues. DNA for the CDR3: TGTGCCAGCAGTGAAGGGCGGAACTACGGCTACACCTTC. Protein sequence: CASSEGRNYGYTF.

The V gene is TRBV11-3, the J gene TRBJ2-2, with D unclear. Germline CDR1 is SGHNT and CDR2 is YENEEA. Trimming cost V 3 bases and J 0 bases, with 11 bases left between them. The CDR3 is 16 amino acids. Here the CDR3 reads CASSFRRTTNTGELFF. For the CDR3, the DNA is TGTGCCAGCAGCTTTCGGCGGACCACGAACACCGGGGAGCTGTTTTTT. The variable domain in full, completed from reference TRBV11-3 and TRBJ2-2, reads EAGVVQSPRYKIIEKKQPVAFWCNPISGHNTLYWYLQNLGQGPELLIRYENEEAVDDSQLPKDRFSAERLKGVDSTLKIQPAELGDSAVYLCASSFRRTTNTGELFFGEGSRLTVL.

The rearrangement uses TRBV5-4 and TRBJ2-5, with TRBD2 matching 11 bases. Germline V gene sequence: CDR1 SGHNT, CDR2 YYREEE (reference sequence). The CDR3 contains 15 residues. The V segment lost 5 bases and the J segment 1 base; nucleotides outside the gene matches: 4. The CDR3 spells CASSSTSGTQETQYF. CDR3 nucleotide sequence: TGTGCCAGCAGTTCGACTAGCGGGACCCAAGAGACCCAGTACTTC.

The CDR3 DNA is TGTGCCAGCAGCCCCGGGACAGGGGGTGCGAAGACCCAGTACTTC. Amino acid sequence: CASSPGTGGAKTQYF. The chain links TRBV6-5 to TRBJ2-5, with 11 bases that match TRBD1. The CDR3 totals 15 residues. Looked up from germline, CDR1 is MNHEY and CDR2 is SVGAGI. Losses at the gene ends were 6 bases for V and 6 bases for J; bases not matched to a gene: 9.

The chain joins TRBV2 to TRBJ2-6, with no clear D. The CDR3 is 16 amino acids. Germline V lookup: CDR1 SNHLY, CDR2 FYNNEI. Trimming removed 6 bases from V and 2 bases from J, with 14 bases in between. This CDR3 reads CASRIPWPPGANVLTF. The DNA for the CDR3 is TGTGCCAGCAGGATACCCTGGCCCCCTGGGGCCAACGTCCTGACTTTC. The variable domain in full, completed from reference TRBV2 and TRBJ2-6, reads EPEVTQTPSHQVTQMGQEVILRCVPISNHLYFYWYRQILGQKVEFLVSFYNNEISEKSEIFDDQFSVERPDGSNFTLKIRSTKLEDSAMYFCASRIPWPPGANVLTFGAGSRLTVL.